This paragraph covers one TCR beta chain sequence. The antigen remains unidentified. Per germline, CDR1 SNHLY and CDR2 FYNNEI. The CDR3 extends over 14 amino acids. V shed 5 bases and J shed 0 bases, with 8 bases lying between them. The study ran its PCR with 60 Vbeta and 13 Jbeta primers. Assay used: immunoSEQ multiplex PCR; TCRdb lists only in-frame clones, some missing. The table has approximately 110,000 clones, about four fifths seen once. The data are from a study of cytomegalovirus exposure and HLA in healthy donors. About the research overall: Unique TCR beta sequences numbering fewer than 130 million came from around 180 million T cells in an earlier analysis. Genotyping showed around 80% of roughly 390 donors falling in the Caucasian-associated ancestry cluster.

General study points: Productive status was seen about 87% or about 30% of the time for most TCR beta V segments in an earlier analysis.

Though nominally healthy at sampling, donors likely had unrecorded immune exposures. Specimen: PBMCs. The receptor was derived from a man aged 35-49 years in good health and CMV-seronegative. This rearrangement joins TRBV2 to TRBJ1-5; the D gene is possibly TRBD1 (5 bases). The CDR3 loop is CASSSDSSNQPQHF. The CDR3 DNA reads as TGTGCCAGCAGTTCCGACAGTAGCAATCAGCCCCAGCATTTT.